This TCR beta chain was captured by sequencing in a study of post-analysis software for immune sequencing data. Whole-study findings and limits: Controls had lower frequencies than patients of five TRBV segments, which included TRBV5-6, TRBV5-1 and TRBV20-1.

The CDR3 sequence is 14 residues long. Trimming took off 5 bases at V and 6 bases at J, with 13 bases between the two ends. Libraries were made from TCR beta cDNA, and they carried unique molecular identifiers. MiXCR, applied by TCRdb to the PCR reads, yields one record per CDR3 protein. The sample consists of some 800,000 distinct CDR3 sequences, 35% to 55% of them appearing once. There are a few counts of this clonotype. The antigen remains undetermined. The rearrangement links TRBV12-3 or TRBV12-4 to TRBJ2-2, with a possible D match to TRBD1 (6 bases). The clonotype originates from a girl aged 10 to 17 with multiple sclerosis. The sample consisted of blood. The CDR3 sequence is CASSPVRGAGELFF. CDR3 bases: TGTGCCAGCAGTCCGGTCAGGGGCGCCGGGGAGCTGTTTTTT.